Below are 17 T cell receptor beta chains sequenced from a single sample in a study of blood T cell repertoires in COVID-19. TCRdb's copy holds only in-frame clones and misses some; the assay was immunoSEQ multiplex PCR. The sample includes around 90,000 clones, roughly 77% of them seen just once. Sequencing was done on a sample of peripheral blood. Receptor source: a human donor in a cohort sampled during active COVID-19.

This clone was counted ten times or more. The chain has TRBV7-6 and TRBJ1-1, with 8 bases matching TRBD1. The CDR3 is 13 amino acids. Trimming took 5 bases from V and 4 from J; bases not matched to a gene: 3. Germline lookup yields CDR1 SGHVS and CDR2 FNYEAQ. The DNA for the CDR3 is TGTGCCAGCAGCCCGACAGGGGTCACTGAAGCTTTCTTT. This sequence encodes CASSPTGVTEAFF.

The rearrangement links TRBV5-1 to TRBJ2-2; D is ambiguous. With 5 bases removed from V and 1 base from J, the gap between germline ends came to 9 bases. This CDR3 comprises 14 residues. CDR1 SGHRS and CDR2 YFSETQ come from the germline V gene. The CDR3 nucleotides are TGCGCCAGCAGGAACAAGATGAACACCGGGGAGCTGTTTTTT. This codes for CASRNKMNTGELFF.

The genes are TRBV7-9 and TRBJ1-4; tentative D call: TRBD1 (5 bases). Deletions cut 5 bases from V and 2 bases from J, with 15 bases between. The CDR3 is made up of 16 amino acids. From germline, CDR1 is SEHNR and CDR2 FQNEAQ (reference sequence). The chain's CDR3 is CASSPREGMTNEKLFF. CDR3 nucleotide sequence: TGTGCCAGCAGCCCCCGGGAGGGGATGACTAATGAAAAACTGTTTTTT.

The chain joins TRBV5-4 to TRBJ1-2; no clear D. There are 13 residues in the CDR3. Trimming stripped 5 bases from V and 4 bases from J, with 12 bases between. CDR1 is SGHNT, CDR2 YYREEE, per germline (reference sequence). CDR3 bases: TGTGCCAGCAGTTCCGGGAACCTCTATGGCTACACCTTC. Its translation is CASSSGNLYGYTF.

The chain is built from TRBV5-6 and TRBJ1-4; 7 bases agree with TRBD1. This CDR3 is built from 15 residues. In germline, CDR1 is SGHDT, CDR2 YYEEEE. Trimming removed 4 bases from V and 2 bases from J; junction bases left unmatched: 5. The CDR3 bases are TGTGCCAGCAGCCCCACGGGACAGACTAATGAAAAACTGTTTTTT. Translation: CASSPTGQTNEKLFF.

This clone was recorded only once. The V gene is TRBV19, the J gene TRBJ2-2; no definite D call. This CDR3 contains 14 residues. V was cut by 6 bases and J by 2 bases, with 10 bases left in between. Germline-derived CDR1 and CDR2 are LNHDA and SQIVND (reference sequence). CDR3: CASRQKTNTGELFF. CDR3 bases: TGTGCCAGTAGGCAAAAGACAAACACCGGGGAGCTGTTTTTT.

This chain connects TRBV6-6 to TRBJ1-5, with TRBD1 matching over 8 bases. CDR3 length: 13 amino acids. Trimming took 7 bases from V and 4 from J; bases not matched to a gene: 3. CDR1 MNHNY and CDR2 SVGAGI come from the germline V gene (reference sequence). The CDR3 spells CASTRGLNQPQHF. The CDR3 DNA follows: TGTGCCAGCACCAGGGGGCTAAATCAGCCCCAGCATTTT.

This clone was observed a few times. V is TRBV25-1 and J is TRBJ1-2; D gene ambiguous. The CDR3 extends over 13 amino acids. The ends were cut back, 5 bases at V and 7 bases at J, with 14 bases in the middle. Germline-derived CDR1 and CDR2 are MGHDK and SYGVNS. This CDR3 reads CASSKGWEFGYTF. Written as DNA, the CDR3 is TGTGCCAGCAGTAAAGGTTGGGAGTTTGGCTACACCTTC.

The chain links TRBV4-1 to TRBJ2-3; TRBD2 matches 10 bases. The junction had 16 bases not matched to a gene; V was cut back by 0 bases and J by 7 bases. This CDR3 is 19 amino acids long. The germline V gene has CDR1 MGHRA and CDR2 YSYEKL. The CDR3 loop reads CASSQDPPPASGGLYTQYF. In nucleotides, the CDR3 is TGCGCCAGCAGCCAAGATCCCCCGCCCGCTAGCGGGGGCCTTTATACGCAGTATTTT.

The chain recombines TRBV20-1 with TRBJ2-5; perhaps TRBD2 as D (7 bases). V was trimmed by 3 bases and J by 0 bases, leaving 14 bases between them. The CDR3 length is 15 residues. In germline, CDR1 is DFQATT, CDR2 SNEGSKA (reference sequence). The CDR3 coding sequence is TGCAGTGCTAGTAAGGGGGGGAAGTACCAAGAGACCCAGTACTTC. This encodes CSASKGGKYQETQYF.

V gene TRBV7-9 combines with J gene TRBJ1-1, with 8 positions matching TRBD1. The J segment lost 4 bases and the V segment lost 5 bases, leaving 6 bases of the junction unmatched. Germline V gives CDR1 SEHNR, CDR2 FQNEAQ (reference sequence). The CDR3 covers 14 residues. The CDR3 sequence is CASSLRQGSTEAFF. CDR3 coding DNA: TGTGCCAGCAGCCTTAGACAGGGGAGCACTGAAGCTTTCTTT.

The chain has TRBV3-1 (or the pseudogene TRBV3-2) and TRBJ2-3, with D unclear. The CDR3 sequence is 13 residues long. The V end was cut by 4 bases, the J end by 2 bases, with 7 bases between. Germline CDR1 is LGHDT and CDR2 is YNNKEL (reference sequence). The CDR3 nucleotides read TGTGCCAGCAGCCGAGGCCCCACAGATACGCAGTATTTT. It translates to CASSRGPTDTQYF.

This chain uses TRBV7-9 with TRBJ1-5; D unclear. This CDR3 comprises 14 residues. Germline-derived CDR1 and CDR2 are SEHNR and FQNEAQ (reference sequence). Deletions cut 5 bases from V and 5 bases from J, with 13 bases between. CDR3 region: CASSTQTGDQPQHF. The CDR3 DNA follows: TGTGCCAGCAGCACCCAGACCGGAGATCAGCCCCAGCATTTT.

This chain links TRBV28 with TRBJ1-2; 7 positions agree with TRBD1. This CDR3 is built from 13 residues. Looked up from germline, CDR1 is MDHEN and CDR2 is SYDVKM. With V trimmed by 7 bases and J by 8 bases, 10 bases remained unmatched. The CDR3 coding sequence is TGTGCCAGCAACCTGGGGACAGAGGCCGGCTACACCTTC. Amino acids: CASNLGTEAGYTF.

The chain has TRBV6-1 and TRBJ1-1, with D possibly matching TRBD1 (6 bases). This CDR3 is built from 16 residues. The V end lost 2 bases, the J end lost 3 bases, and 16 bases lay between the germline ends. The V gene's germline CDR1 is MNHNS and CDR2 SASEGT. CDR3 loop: CASSEQPSDRHTEAFF. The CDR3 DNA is TGTGCCAGCAGTGAACAACCCTCGGACAGACACACTGAAGCTTTCTTT.

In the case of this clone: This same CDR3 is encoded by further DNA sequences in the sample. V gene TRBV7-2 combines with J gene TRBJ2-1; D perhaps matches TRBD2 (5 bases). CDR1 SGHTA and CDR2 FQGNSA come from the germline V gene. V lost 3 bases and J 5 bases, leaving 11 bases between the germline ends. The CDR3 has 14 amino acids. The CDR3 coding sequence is TGTGCCAGCAGCTTCCGGGGTAGAGACAATGAGCAGTTCTTC. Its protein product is CASSFRGRDNEQFF. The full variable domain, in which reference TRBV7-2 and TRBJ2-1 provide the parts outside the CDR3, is GAGVSQSPSNKVTEKGKDVELRCDPISGHTALYWYRQSLGQGLEFLIYFQGNSAPDKSGLPSDRFSAERTGGSVSTLTIQRTQQEDSAVYLCASSFRGRDNEQFFGPGTRLTVL.

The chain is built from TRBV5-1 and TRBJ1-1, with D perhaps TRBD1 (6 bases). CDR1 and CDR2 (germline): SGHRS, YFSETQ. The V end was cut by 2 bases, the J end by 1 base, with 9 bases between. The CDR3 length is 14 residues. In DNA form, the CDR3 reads TGCGCCAGCAGCTTATCAGGGGCGAACACTGAAGCTTTCTTT. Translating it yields CASSLSGANTEAFF. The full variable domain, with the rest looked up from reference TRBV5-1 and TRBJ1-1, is KAGVTQTPRYLIKTRGQQVTLSCSPISGHRSVSWYQQTPGQGLQFLFEYFSETQRNKGNFPGRFSGRQFSNSRSEMNVSTLELGDSALYLCASSLSGANTEAFFGQGTRLTVV.